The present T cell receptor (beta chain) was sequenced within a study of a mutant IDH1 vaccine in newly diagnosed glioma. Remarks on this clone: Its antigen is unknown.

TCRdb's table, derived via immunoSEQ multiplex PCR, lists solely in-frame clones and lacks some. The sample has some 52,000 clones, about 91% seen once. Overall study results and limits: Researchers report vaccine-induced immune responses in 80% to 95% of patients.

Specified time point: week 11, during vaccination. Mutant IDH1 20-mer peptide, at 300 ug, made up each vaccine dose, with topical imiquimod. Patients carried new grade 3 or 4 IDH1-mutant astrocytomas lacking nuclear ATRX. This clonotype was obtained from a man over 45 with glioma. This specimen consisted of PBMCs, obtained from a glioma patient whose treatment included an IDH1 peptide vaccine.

CDR3 loop: CASSLGQGEYGYTF. In DNA form, the CDR3 reads TGTGCCAGCAGCTTAGGTCAGGGGGAGTACGGCTACACCTTC. This chain uses TRBV7-2 with TRBJ1-2; 7 bases map to TRBD1. The ends lost 1 base at V and 8 bases at J; junction bases unmatched: 7. Germline lookup yields CDR1 SGHTA and CDR2 FQGNSA. The CDR3 consists of 14 residues.